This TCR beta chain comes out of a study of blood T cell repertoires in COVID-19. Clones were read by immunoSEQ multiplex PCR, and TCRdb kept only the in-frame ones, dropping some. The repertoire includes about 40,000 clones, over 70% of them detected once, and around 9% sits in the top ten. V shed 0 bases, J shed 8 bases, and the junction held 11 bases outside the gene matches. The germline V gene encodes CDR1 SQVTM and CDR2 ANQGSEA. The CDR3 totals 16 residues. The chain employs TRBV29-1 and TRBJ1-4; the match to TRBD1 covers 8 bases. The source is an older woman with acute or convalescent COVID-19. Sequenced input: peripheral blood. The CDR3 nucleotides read TGCAGCGTTGAAGATCTTGGGGCCAGGGGGCGCGAAAAACTGTTTTTT. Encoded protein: CSVEDLGARGREKLFF. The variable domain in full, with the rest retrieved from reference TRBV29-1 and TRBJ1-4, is SAVISQKPSRDICQRGTSLTIQCQVDSQVTMMFWYRQQPGQSLTLIATANQGSEATYESGFVIDKFPISRPNLTFSTLTVSNMSPEDSSIYLCSVEDLGARGREKLFFGSGTQLSVL.